This T cell receptor (beta chain) was recorded in a study of blood T cell repertoires in COVID-19. Study as a whole: Spain, Italy and the United States supplied samples that represented acute and convalescent COVID-19. In each case, the material was cDNA or gDNA derived from T cells, B-cell-depleted T cells, or PBMCs.

This CDR3 comprises 12 residues. Germline values: CDR1 KGHDR, CDR2 SFDVKD. With 10 bases removed from V and 2 bases from J, the gap between germline ends came to 9 bases. Original processing methods: Reference gene primer amplification gave estimated nucleated cell counts. Clones were read by immunoSEQ multiplex PCR, and TCRdb kept only the in-frame ones, dropping some. The V and J calls and clone size were taken over from that table, and D and trimming were inferred from the DNA. The sample shows about 160,000 clones, 60% to 85% of them seen only once. The sample taken for sequencing was peripheral blood. This chain joins TRBV24-1 and TRBJ2-3; a possible D gene is TRBD2 (6 bases). The TCR originated in an older man with acute or convalescent COVID-19. The CDR3: CATGGDTDTQYF. CDR3 sequence (DNA): TGTGCCACGGGGGGTGACACAGATACGCAGTATTTT.